This T cell receptor beta chain is drawn from a study of tumor and adjacent non-tumor tissue in lung cancer. Study-level background: Stage I to III disease affected roughly ten men and roughly 5 women aged roughly 31 to 85.

TCRbeta libraries were built with three rounds of nested PCR, modified from ARM-PCR. TCRdb re-analysed the multiplex PCR reads in MiXCR, keeping a single row per CDR3 protein. Of 70,000 or so distinct CDR3 sequences listed, around 60% are singletons. This sample's RNA came from whole unsorted tissue. A note on this clonotype: Its matching antigen is unknown.

The study, taken as a whole, reports: TCR diversity was significantly greater in tumor than normal lung tissue.

The CDR3 totals 18 residues. CDR1 is LGHNA and CDR2 is YNFKEQ in the germline V gene. Trimming pared 7 bases from V and 0 bases from J, leaving 23 bases between. This chain links TRBV4-2 with TRBJ2-3; a possible D gene is TRBD2 (5 bases). The specimen was lung tumor tissue. The receptor was derived from a man over 45 with non-small cell lung cancer. This CDR3 reads CASNQVITASYSTDTQYF. The CDR3 DNA sequence: TGTGCCAGCAATCAAGTGATCACGGCTAGCTATAGCACAGATACGCAGTATTTT.